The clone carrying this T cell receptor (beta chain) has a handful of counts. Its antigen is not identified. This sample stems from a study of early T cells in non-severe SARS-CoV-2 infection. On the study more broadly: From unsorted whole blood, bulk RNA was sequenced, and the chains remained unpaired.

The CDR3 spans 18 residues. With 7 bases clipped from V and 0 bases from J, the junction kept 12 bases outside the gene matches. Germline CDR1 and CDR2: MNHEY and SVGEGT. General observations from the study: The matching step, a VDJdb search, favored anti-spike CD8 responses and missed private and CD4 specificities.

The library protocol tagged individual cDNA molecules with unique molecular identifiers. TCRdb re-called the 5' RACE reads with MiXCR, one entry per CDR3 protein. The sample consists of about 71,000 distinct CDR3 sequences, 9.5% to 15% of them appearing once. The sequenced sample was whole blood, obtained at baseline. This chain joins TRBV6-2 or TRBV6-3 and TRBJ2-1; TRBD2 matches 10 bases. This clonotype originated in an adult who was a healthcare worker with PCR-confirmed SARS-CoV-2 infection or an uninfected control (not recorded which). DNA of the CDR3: TGTGCCAGCACCAAGGCCCTGTCTAGCGGGAGCTCCTACAATGAGCAGTTCTTC. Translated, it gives CASTKALSSGSSYNEQFF.